The rows below give T cell receptor beta chains drawn from one sample of a study of cytotoxic CD8 clonotypes in ibrutinib-treated CLL. Data came from immunoSEQ multiplex PCR; TCRdb stores just in-frame clones and leaves some out. The table has roughly 15,000 clones, about 55% seen once. This specimen was PBMCs, taken at an approximately 26-month disease-progression time point, from a patient treated with ibrutinib. These receptor sequences come from a human donor with chronic lymphocytic leukemia. Each CDR3 is given with its conserved first and last residue. Each record gives: J gene, clone size, D gene, V gene, CDR3 DNA, CDR3 protein. D genes are given only for firm matches. Part of the rows lack a size; the others show once, few, many or a class for expanded clones.

TRBJ1-3 NA NA TRBV5-1 TGCGCCAGCAGCTTGGGGTCCCAGAGCTCTGGAAACACCATATATTTT CASSLGSQSSGNTIYF
TRBJ2-1 NA NA TRBV7-8 TGTGCCAGCAGCTCCCGGGACTTCAACAATGAGCAGTTCTTC CASSSRDFNNEQFF
TRBJ1-6 NA TRBD1 TRBV19 TGTGCCAGTAGTATGGGGAGGGGGCTCGACAACCCCCACTTT CASSMGRGLDNPHF
TRBJ2-7 few NA TRBV5-1 TGCGCCAGCAGCTTGGGGGACATTACGCATCGGATAAACTCCTACGAGCAGTACTTC CASSLGDITHRINSYEQYF
TRBJ2-1 NA TRBD2 TRBV9 TGTGCCAGCAGCGCTAGCGGGGGGTCCTACAATGAGCAGTTCTTC CASSASGGSYNEQFF
TRBJ2-7 NA TRBD1 TRBV2 TGTGCCAGCAATCAACAGGGGGTCCACGAGCAGTACTTC CASNQQGVHEQYF
TRBJ2-4 NA NA TRBV18 TGTGCCAGCTCACCAATTGTGGGCTCGGGAGCCAAAAACATTCAGTACTTC CASSPIVGSGAKNIQYF
TRBJ1-5 once TRBD1 TRBV2 TGTGCCAGCAGTTCTCGGACAGGTTTAAGTAGCAATCAGCCCCAGCATTTT CASSSRTGLSSNQPQHF
TRBJ1-2 few NA TRBV19 TGTGCCAGTAGTATCTATGGCAGTCGCTATGGCTACACCTTC CASSIYGSRYGYTF
TRBJ1-2 many NA TRBV5-1 TGCGCCAGCAGCTTCAGGGAAGCTAACTATGGCTACACCTTC CASSFREANYGYTF
TRBJ1-6 NA NA TRBV27 TGTGCCAGCAGTCCTTCAGGGATGAGAGGTTCACCCCTCCACTTT CASSPSGMRGSPLHF
TRBJ2-1 few TRBD1 TRBV2 TGTGCCAGCAGTGAAGCGCAGACAGGGGTTTATGAGCAGTTCTTC CASSEAQTGVYEQFF